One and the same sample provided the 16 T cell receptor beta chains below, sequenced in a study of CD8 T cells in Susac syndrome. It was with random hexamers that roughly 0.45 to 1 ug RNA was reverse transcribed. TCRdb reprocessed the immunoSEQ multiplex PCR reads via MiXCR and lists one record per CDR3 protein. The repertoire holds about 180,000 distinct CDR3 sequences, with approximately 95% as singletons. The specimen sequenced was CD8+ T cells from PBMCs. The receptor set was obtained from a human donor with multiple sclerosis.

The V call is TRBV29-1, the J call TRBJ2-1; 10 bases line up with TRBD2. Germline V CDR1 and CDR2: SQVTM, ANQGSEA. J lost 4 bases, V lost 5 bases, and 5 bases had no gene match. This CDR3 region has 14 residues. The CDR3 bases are TGCAGCGTTCACCCTAGCGGGAGTTACAATGAGCAGTTCTTC. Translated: CSVHPSGSYNEQFF.

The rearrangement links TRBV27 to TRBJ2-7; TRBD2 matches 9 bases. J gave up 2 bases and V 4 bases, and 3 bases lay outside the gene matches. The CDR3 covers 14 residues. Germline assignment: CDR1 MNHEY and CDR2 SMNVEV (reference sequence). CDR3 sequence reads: CASSWRGGTYEQYF. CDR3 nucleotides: TGTGCCAGCAGTTGGCGGGGGGGCACCTACGAGCAGTACTTC.

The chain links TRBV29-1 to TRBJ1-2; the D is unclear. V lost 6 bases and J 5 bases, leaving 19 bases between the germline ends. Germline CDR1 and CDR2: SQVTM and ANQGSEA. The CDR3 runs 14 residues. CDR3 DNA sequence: TGCAGCGTCCCCGACGGAGGCCCTTTATATGGCTACACCTTC. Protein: CSVPDGGPLYGYTF.

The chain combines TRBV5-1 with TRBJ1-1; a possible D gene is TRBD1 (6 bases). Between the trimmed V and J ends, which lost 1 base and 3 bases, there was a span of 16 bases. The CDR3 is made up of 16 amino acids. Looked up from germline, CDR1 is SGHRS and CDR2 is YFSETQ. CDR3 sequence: CASSLPPGARDTEAFF. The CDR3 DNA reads TGCGCCAGCAGCTTGCCGCCAGGGGCTCGGGACACTGAAGCTTTCTTT.

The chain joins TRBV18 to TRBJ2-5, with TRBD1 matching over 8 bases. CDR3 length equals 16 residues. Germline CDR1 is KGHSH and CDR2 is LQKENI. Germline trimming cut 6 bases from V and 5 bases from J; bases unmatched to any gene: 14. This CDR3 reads CASSNVRDRFGETQYF. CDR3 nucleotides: TGTGCCAGCTCCAATGTCCGGGACAGGTTCGGTGAGACCCAGTACTTC.

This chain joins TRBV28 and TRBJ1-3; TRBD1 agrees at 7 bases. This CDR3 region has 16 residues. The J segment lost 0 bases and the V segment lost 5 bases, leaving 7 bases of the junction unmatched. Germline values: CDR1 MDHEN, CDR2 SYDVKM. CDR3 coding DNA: TGTGCCAGCAGTGTAAGTCGGGACAGCTCTGGAAACACCATATATTTT. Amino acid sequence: CASSVSRDSSGNTIYF.

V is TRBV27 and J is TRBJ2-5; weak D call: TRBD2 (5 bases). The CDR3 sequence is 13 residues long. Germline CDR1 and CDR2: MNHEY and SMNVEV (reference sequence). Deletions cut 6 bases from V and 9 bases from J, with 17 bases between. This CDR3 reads CASRLAPMLAQYF. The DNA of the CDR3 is TGTGCCAGCAGGCTAGCCCCCATGTTGGCCCAGTACTTC.

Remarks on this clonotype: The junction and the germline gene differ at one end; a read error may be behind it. The CDR3, as DNA: TGCAGCGTTCAAGAGGCAGGGAGAGGTGACTATGGCTACACCTTC. It yields the protein CSVQEAGRGDYGYTF. The chain carries TRBV29-1 and TRBJ1-2, with D possibly being TRBD1 (5 bases). Germline V gene sequence: CDR1 SQVTM, CDR2 ANQGSEA. The CDR3 runs to 15 residues.

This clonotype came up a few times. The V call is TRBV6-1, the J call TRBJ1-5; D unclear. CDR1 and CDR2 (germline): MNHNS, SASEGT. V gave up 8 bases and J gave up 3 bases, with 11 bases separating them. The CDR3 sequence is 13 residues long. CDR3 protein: CASGRNFNQPQHF. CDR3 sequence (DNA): TGTGCCAGCGGTAGAAATTTCAATCAGCCCCAGCATTTT.

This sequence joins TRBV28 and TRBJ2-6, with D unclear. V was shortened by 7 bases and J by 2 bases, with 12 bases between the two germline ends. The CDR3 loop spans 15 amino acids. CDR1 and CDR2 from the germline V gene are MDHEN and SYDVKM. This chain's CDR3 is CASTPNRAGANVLTF. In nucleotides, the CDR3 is TGTGCCAGCACTCCCAACCGAGCTGGGGCCAACGTCCTGACTTTC.

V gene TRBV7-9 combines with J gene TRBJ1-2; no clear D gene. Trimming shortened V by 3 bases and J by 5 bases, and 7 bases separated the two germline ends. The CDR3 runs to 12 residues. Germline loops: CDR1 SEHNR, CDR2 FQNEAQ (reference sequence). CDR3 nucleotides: TGTGCCAGCAGCTTGGACCAATATGGCTACACCTTC. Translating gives CASSLDQYGYTF.

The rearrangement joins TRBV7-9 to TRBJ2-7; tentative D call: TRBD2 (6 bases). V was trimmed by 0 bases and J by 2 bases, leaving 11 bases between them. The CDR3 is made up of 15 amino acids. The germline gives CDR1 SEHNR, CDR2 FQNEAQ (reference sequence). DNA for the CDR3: TGTGCCAGCAGCTTAGCTAGCGGACGAACCTACGAGCAGTACTTC. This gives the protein CASSLASGRTYEQYF.

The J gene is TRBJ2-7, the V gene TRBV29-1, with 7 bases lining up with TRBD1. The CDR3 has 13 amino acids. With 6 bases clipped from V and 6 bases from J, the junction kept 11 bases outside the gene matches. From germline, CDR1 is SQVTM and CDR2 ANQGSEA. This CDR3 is CSVELPGQTEQYF. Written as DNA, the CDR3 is TGCAGCGTAGAACTTCCGGGACAGACCGAGCAGTACTTC.

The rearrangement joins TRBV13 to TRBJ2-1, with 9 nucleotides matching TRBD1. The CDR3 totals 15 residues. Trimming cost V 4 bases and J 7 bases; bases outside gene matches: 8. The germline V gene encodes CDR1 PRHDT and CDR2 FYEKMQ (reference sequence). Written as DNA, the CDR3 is TGTGCCAGCAGCTCCCGACCCGGGACAGGGAATGAGCAGTTCTTC. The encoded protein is CASSSRPGTGNEQFF.

The CDR3 region has the DNA TGTGCCAGCAGCTCTGACAGGGTCGATATGTACGAGCAGTACTTC. Encoded protein: CASSSDRVDMYEQYF. This rearrangement joins TRBV5-4 to TRBJ2-7, with TRBD1 matching 7 bases. The CDR3 spans 15 residues. The J segment lost 4 bases and the V segment lost 3 bases, leaving 10 bases of the junction unmatched. The germline V gene encodes CDR1 SGHNT and CDR2 YYREEE (reference sequence). The whole variable domain, filled in from reference TRBV5-4 and TRBJ2-7, reads ETGVTQSPTHLIKTRGQQVTLRCSSQSGHNTVSWYQQALGQGPQFIFQYYREEENGRGNFPPRFSGLQFPNYSSELNVNALELDDSALYLCASSSDRVDMYEQYFGPGTRLTVT.

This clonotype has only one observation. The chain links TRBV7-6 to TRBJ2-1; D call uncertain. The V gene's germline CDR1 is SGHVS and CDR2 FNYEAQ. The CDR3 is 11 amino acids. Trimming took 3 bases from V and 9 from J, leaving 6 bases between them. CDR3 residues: CASSFGSEQFF. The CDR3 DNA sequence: TGTGCCAGCAGCTTCGGTAGTGAGCAGTTCTTC.